The sequence of this TCR beta chain was determined in a study of T cells in women clearing cervical HPV infection. For the study at large: Case blood drawn at lesion detection; control blood after infection cleared.

V lost 5 bases, J lost 2 bases, and 16 bases lay in between. This CDR3 is built from 15 residues. The germline CDR1 and CDR2 sequences are SGHAT and FQNNGV. Here immunoSEQ multiplex PCR was the method, and the copy in TCRdb shows in-frame clones only, minus some. The sample has about 46,000 clones. Regarding this clone: The read stops 3 residues short of the end of the CDR3; the missing end is completed from the germline J gene.

Prevalent HPV16 infections were excluded; only incident single HPV16 infections included. Cervical HPV DNA detected by MY09/MY11 PCR, typed by dot-blot. The sequencing sample was made of blood buffy coat. The V and J genes are TRBV11-2 and TRBJ2-7; possible D gene TRBD1, 6 bases. This TCR was sampled from a woman aged 18 to 69 with a cervical HPV16 infection that either progressed to CIN3+ or cleared (not recorded which). The sequenced CDR3 bases are TGTGCCAGCAGCCCCTCCTCGACAGGAGCCTACGAG. Translation: CASSPSSTGAYE. In full, the CDR3 reads CASSPSSTGAYEQYF.